The following is a T cell receptor (beta chain) sequence with its context. Antigen: not known. Method: immunoSEQ multiplex PCR; TCRdb's copy keeps in-frame clones and lacks some. The profile shows approximately 86,000 clones, around 91% of them singletons. V lost 2 bases and J lost 9, with 13 bases in between. The CDR3 is 13 residues long. Per germline, CDR1 MGHDK and CDR2 SYGVNS. The data were taken from a study of graft-versus-host responses after intestinal transplantation. Study in general: Anti-thymocyte globulin was used for induction in all recipients, who then took tacrolimus and steroids for roughly three years. Findings of the study overall: Early declines in HvG clones that occurred post-transplant were associated with peak circulating GvH clone levels.

This receptor was taken from a human donor who received an intestinal transplant. This material consisted of unstimulated CD4+ T cells sorted from spleen or lymph node cells, taken before intestinal transplant. The V gene is TRBV25-1, the J gene TRBJ1-2; D is unclear. CDR3 bases: TGTGCCAGCAGTGAAAACCTAGGAGGGAGCTACACCTTC. Translated: CASSENLGGSYTF.